This T cell receptor (beta chain) came from a study of CD8 T cells in ankylosing spondylitis. J lost 12 bases, V lost 6 bases, and 8 bases had no gene match. The CDR3 has 13 amino acids. CDR1 MGHDK and CDR2 SYGVNS come from the germline V gene. A quantitative 5'-RACE method, one with molecular barcodes, was used to make TCR beta libraries. TCRdb re-derived calls from the 5' RACE reads in MiXCR, one entry per CDR3 protein. Found here are about 800,000 distinct CDR3 sequences, about 11% of them singletons; the top ten hold under 0.6%. Notes on the study in general: A TCR beta motif made of about 8 highly homologous variants seemed typical of ankylosing spondylitis blood. In reactive arthritis synovial fluid and blood, some motif variants had been reported before. It was reported that disease-linked clones were significantly enriched in matched ankylosing spondylitis synovial fluid.

About this clonotype: Antigen unknown.

The TCR sequence derives from a male donor with ankylosing spondylitis. The sequencing sample was made of blood, either unsorted or a sorted T cell fraction (not recorded which). The chain carries TRBV25-1 and TRBJ1-6; 7 bases line up with TRBD1. CDR3 amino acids: CASSQTGYQPLHF. The DNA of the CDR3 is TGTGCCAGCAGCCAGACAGGGTATCAACCCCTCCACTTT.